The 5 T cell receptor beta chains given below trace back to one sample, sequenced in a study of read filtering for tumor transcriptome and immune sequencing. Molecular barcoded adaptors covering alpha/delta and beta/gamma chains were used on about 390 ng RNA. TCRdb ran MiXCR on the reads and lists one entry per CDR3 protein. The table has about 35,000 distinct CDR3 sequences, 13% to 15% seen once. Sequenced input: a population of CD138-negative cells sorted from bone marrow. The receptors stem from a donor aged 40 or over with multiple myeloma.

This chain joins TRBV5-1 and TRBJ1-1, with D unresolved. Germline V gene sequence: CDR1 SGHRS, CDR2 YFSETQ. The CDR3 has 13 amino acids. V gave up 3 bases and J gave up 4 bases, with 10 bases separating them. In DNA, the CDR3 is TGCGCCAGCAGCTCGCTGGTGGTCACTGAAGCTTTCTTT. Translation gives CASSSLVVTEAFF.

This clonotype has a count of ten or more. The V and J genes are TRBV5-4 and TRBJ2-5; unclear D gene. V gave up 4 bases and J gave up 2 bases, with 15 bases separating them. CDR3 length: 15 amino acids. Germline V gives CDR1 SGHNT, CDR2 YYREEE (reference sequence). The CDR3 is CASSLQTLPQETQYF. The DNA of the CDR3 is TGTGCCAGCAGCCTCCAGACCCTTCCTCAAGAGACCCAGTACTTC.

About this clonotype itself: A read error may be the cause here, since a much bigger clone is one base away. The chain is built from TRBV9 and TRBJ2-2; 8 bases are shared with TRBD1. Germline CDR1 and CDR2: SGDLS and YYNGEE. The CDR3 has 14 amino acids. The CDR3: CASNGQGRRGELSF. The CDR3 DNA reads TGTGCCAGCAACGGACAGGGCCGGCGCGGGGAGCTGTCTTTT.

This clonotype was observed many times. This chain uses TRBV12-3 or TRBV12-4 with TRBJ2-1; tentatively, D is TRBD2 (5 bases). The V and J ends lost 4 bases and 5 bases respectively, with 6 bases between them. The CDR3 contains 12 residues. The CDR3 region is CASSSEDNEQFF. CDR3 nucleotides: TGTGCCAGCAGTTCGGAGGACAATGAGCAGTTCTTC.

In its sample, this clonotype was seen many times. The gene calls are TRBV2 and TRBJ2-3; 7 nucleotides line up with TRBD1. This CDR3 region has 14 residues. Germline values: CDR1 SNHLY, CDR2 FYNNEI. The J segment lost 2 bases and the V segment lost 8 bases, leaving 7 bases of the junction unmatched. CDR3: CASCRDRATDTQYF. The CDR3 DNA is TGTGCCAGCTGTCGAGACAGGGCCACAGATACGCAGTATTTT. Full variable domain (missing parts from reference TRBV2 and TRBJ2-3): EPEVTQTPSHQVTQMGQEVILRCVPISNHLYFYWYRQILGQKVEFLVSFYNNEISEKSEIFDDQFSVERPDGSNFTLKIRSTKLEDSAMYFCASCRDRATDTQYFGPGTRLTVL.